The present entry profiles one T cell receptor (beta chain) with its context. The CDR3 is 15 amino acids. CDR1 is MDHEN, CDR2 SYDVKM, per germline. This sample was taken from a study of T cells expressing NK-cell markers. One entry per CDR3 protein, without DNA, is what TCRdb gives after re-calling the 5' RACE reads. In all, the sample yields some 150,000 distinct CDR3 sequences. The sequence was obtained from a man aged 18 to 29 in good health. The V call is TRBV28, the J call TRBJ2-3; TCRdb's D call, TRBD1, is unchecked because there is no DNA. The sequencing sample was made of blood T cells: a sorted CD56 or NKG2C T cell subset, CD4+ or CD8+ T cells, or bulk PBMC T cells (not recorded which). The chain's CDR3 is CASSSGTRGTDTQYF.